This T cell receptor beta chain originates from a study of CD8 T cells in ankylosing spondylitis. Scientists made TCR beta libraries using quantitative 5'-RACE with molecular barcodes. MiXCR, applied by TCRdb to the 5' RACE reads, yields one record per CDR3 protein. Here the sample spans about 170,000 distinct CDR3 sequences, roughly 18% being singletons. Points from the study as a whole: Some motif variants had been reported before (in reactive arthritis synovial fluid and blood).

Trimming took 0 bases from V and 4 from J; bases not matched to a gene: 6. Germline V lookup: CDR1 DFQATT, CDR2 SNEGSKA (reference sequence). The CDR3 has 15 residues. A remark on this clonotype: Its antigen is currently unknown.

Sequenced: blood, either unsorted or a sorted T cell fraction (not recorded which). The chain joins TRBV20-1 to TRBJ1-5; 7 bases agree with TRBD1. The clonotype was recovered from a male donor with ankylosing spondylitis or in good health (not recorded which). The CDR3 here is CSARDLQGPNQPQHF. The CDR3 coding sequence is TGCAGTGCTAGAGATCTACAGGGGCCGAATCAGCCCCAGCATTTT.